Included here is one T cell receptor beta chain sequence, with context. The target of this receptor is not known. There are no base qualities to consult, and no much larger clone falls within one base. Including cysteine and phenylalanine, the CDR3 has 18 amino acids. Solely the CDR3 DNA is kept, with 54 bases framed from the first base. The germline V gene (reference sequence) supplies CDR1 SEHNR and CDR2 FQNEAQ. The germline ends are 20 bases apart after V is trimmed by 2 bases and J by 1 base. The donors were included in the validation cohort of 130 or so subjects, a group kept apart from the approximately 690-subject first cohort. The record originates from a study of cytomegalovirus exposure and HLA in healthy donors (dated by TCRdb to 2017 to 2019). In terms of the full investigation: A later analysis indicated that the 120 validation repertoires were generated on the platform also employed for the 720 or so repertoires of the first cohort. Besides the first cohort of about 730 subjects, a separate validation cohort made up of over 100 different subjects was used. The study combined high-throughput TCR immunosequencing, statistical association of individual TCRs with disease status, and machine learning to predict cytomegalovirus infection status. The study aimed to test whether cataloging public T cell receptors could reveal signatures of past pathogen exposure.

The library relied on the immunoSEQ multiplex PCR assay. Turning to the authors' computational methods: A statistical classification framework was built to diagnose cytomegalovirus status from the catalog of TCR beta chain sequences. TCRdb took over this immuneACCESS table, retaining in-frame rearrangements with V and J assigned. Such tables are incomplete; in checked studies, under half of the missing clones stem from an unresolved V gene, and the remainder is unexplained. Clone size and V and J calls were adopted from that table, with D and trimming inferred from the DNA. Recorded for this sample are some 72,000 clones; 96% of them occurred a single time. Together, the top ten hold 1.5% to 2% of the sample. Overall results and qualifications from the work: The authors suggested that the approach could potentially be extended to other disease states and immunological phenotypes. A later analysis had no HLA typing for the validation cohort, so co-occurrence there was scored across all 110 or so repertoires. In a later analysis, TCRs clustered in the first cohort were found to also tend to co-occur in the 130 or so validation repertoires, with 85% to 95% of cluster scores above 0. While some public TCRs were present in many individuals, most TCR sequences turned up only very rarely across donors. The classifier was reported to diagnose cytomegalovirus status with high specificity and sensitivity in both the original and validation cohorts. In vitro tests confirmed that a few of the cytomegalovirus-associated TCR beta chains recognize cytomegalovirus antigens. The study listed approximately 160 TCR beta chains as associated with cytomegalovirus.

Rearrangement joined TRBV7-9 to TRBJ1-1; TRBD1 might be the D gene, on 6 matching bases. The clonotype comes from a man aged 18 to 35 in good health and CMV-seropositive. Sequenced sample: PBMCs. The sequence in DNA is TGTGCCAGCAGCTTAACCCTGATACAGGGAGCAGGGAACACTGAAGCTTTCTTT. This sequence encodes CASSLTLIQGAGNTEAFF.